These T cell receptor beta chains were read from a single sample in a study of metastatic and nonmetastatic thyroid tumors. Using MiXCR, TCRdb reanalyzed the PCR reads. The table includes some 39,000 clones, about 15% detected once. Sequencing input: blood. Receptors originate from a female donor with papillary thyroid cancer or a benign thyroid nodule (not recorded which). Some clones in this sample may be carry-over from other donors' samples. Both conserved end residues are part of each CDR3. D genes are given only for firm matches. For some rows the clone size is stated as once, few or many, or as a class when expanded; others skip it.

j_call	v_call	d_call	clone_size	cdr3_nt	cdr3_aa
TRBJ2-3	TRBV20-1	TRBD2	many	TGCAGTGCTGCGGGACTAGCGGGAGTGGATTCAGATACGCAGTATTTT	CSAAGLAGVDSDTQYF
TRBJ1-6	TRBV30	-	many	TGTGCCTGGAGGGAGGGACTTGATTCACCCCTCCACTTT	CAWREGLDSPLHF
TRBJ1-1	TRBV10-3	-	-	TGTGCCATCAGCTCAGGGGACTTGAACACTGAAGCTTACTTT	CAISSGDLNTEAYF
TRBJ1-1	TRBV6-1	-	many	TGTGCCAGCAGGACGGGACAAATGAACACTGAAGCTTTCTTT	CASRTGQMNTEAFF
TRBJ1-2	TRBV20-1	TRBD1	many	TGCAGTGCTCCACAGGGGGCGGGAGGCTACACCTTC	CSAPQGAGGYTF
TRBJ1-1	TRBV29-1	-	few	TGCAGCGTTGAAGGAGGAAAAAACACTGAGGCTTTCTTT	CSVEGGKNTEAFF
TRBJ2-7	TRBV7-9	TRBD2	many	TGTGCCAGCAGCTGGGAGGGAGACGAGCAGTACTTC	CASSWEGDEQYF
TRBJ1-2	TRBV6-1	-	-	TGTGCCATCAGTGAAGGTGGTTCAGGGGACGGGCTTGGCTTCACCTTC	CAISEGGSGDGLGFTF
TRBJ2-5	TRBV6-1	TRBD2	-	TGTGTCAGCAGTGAAGTATTGTCGGTGACTAGCGGGAGGGAGACCCAGTACTTC	CVSSEVLSVTSGRETQYF
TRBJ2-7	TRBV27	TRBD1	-	TGTACCAGCAGTTTATCGATCATGGGGGACAGGGTCTACGAGCAGTACTTC	CTSSLSIMGDRVYEQYF
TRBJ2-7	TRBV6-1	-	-	TGTGCCAGCAGAAGACCAGGGTATCGCGAGCAGTACTTC	CASRRPGYREQYF
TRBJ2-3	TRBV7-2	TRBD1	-	TGTGCCAGCAGCTCGGGACAGAATCCCCATACGCAGTATTTT	CASSSGQNPHTQYF
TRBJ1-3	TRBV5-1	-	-	TGCGCCAGCAGCTTAACAGGGACAAGCCGCGCTGGAAACACCATATATTTT	CASSLTGTSRAGNTIYF
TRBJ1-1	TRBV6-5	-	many	TGTGCCAGCAGTTACGGAACAAGAACTGAAGCTTTCTTT	CASSYGTRTEAFF
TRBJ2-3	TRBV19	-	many	TGTGCCAGTAGGTACAGGCACCATATCACAGATACGCAGTATTTT	CASRYRHHITDTQYF
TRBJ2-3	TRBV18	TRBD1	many	TGTGCCAGCTCCGACAGGGGGGCCGGCACAGATACGCAGTATTTT	CASSDRGAGTDTQYF
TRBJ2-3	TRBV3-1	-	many	TGTGCCAGCAGCCAAGGAGGGCAGGCAGATACGCAGTATTTT	CASSQGGQADTQYF
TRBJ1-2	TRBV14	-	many	TGTGCCAGCAGCCAAGGCACCTGGGGCTACACCTTC	CASSQGTWGYTF
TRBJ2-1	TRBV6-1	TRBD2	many	TGTGCCAGCAGTGAGACCCGGACTAGCGGGAGGGCAGCGTTCTTC	CASSETRTSGRAAFF
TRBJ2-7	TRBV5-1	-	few	TGCGCCAGCCAAAGGGTATGGTCCAGGACCGAAGAGTTTTACGAGCAGTACTTC	CASQRVWSRTEEFYEQYF
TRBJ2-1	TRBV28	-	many	TGTGCCAGCAGTTTCCCCAGATACAATGAGCAGTTCTTC	CASSFPRYNEQFF
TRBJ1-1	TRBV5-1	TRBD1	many	TGCGCCAGCAGCTTGGAGGGGGCGCTGGCTGAAGCTTTCTTT	CASSLEGALAEAFF
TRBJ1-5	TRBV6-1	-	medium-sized	TGTGCCAGCAGTGAAGCTTTGGAGCAAAAGGGGCAGCCCCAGCATTTT	CASSEALEQKGQPQHF
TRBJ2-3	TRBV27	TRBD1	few	TGTGCCAGCAGTTTATTCGCCAGGGGGATGGGCACAGATACGCAGTATTTT	CASSLFARGMGTDTQYF
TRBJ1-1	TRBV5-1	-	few	TGCGCCAGCAGCTTGGTCGGCAACGGTGAGAGAGAAGCTTTCTTT	CASSLVGNGEREAFF
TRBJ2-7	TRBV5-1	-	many	TGCGCCAGCAGCTTGGGGGACCGAGCCTACGAGCAGTACTTC	CASSLGDRAYEQYF
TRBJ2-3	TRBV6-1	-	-	TGTGCCAGCGTCCCTCAGTGCACAGATACGCAGTATTTT	CASVPQCTDTQYF
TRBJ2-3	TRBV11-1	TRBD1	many	TGTGCCAGCAGCTTAGACAGGGGTGGAGATACGCAGTATTTT	CASSLDRGGDTQYF
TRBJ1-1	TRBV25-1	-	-	TGTGCCAGCAGCCCACGCATGGTTGGGATCACTGAAGCTTTCTTT	CASSPRMVGITEAFF
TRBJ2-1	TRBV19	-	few	TGTGCCAGTAGTCTTGAGGAGCTCTACAATGAGCAGTTCTTC	CASSLEELYNEQFF
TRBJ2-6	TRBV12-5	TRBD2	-	TGTGCTAGTGGTTTGGTACTAGCGGGAGTGCCCAGCTCTGGGGCCAACGTCCTGACTTTC	CASGLVLAGVPSSGANVLTF
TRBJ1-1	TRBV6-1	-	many	TGTGCCAGCAGCCGGACACTAAGGCATAGTGAAGCTTTCTTT	CASSRTLRHSEAFF
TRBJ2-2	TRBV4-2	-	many	TGTGCCAGCAGCCAGGAGATCGGACCCCAGACCGGGGAGCTGTTTTTT	CASSQEIGPQTGELFF
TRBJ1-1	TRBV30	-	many	TGTGCCTGGAGGCCCAAGGGGGGCTGGGGCACTGAAGCTTTCTTT	CAWRPKGGWGTEAFF
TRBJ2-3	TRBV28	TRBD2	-	TGTGCCAGCAGTTTAGAATGGCTGGCGGGAGCATCTAGCACAGATACGCAGTATTTT	CASSLEWLAGASSTDTQYF
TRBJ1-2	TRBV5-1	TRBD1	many	TGCGCCAGCAGCTTGGGGCAGGGGGCACCTTATGGCTACACCTTC	CASSLGQGAPYGYTF
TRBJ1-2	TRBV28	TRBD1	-	TGTGCCAGCAGGGAGGGACAGAGCTATGGCTACACCTTC	CASREGQSYGYTF
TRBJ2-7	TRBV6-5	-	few	TGTGCCAGCAGTTACCGCATGGCTTTTTACGAGCAGTACTTC	CASSYRMAFYEQYF
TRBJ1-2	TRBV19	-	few	TGTGCCAGCAGTGCGTTGACGGCCTCCTATGGCTACACCTTC	CASSALTASYGYTF
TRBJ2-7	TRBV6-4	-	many	TGTGCCAGCAGTGACGGGGAAAAGTACTTC	CASSDGEKYF
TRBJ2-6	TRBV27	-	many	TGTGCCAGCAGTCGAGACAGCCTCCCCTCTGGGGCCAACGTCCTGACTTTC	CASSRDSLPSGANVLTF
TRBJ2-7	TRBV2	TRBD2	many	TGTGCCAGCAGTTATACTAGCGGGAGTGGCGAGCAGTACTTC	CASSYTSGSGEQYF
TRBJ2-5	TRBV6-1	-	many	TGTGCCAGCAGTGAAGGGGGGGGCGGGGAGACCCAGTACTTC	CASSEGGGGETQYF
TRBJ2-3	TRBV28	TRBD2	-	TGTGCCAGCAGTTTAGAATGGCTAGCGGGAGGGGGGGATACGCAGTATTTT	CASSLEWLAGGGDTQYF
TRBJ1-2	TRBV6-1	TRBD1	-	TGTGCCAGCGGCGGGACAGGGGCTAACTATGGCTACACCTTC	CASGGTGANYGYTF
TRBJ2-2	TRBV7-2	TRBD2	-	TGTGCCAGCAGTCCAGACACAGCGGGGGCCGGGGAGCTGTTTTTT	CASSPDTAGAGELFF
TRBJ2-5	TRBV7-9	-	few	TGTGCCAGCAGTCTGAAAGATGAGACCCAGTACTTC	CASSLKDETQYF